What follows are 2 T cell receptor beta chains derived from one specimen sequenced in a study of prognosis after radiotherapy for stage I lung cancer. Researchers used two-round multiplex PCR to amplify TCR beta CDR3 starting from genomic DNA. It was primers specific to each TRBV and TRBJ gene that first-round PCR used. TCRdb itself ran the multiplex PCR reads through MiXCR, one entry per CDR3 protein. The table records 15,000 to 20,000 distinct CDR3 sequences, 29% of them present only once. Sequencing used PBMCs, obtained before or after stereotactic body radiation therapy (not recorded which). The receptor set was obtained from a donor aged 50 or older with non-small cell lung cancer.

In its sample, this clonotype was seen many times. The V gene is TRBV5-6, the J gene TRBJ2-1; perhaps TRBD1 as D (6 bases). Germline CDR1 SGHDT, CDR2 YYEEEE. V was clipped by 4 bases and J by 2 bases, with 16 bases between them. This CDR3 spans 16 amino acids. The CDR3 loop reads CASSTHGGDTYNEQFF. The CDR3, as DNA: TGTGCCAGCAGCACCCATGGTGGGGACACCTACAATGAGCAGTTCTTC.

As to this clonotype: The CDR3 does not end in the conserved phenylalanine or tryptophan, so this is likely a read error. CDR3 region: CASSPGLPRETQYL. In DNA form, the CDR3 reads TGCGCCAGTAGTCCCGGGCTCCCTCGGGAGACCCAGTACTTG. The V gene is TRBV19, the J gene TRBJ2-5, with D unresolved. This CDR3 region has 14 residues. The germline V gene has CDR1 LNHDA and CDR2 SQIVND (reference sequence).